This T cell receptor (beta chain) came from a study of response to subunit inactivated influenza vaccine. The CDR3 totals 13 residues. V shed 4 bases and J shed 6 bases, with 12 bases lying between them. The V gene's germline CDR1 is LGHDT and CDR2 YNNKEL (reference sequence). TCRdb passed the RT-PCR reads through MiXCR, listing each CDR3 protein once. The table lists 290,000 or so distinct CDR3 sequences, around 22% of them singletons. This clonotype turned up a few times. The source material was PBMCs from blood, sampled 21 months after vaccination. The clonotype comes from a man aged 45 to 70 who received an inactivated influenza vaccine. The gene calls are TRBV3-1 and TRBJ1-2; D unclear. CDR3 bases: TGTGCCAGCAGCCGCAGCCAGGCAAATGGCTACACCTTC. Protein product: CASSRSQANGYTF.